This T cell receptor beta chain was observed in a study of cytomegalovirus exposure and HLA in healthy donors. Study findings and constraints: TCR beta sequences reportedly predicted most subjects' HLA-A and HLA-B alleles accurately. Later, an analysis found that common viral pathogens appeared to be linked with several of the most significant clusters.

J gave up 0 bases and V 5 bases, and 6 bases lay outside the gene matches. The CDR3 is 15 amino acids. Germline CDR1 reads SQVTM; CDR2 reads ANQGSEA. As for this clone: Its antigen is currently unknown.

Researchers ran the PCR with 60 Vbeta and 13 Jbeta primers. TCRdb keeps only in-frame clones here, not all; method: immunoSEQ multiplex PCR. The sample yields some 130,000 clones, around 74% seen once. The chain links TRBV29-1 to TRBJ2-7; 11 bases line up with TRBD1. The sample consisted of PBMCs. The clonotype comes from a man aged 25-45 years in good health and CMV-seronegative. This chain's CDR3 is CSVKTGTGGSYEQYF. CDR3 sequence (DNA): TGCAGCGTTAAAACCGGGACAGGGGGCTCCTACGAGCAGTACTTC.